What follows are 28 T cell receptor beta chains derived from one specimen sequenced in a study of blood T cell repertoires in COVID-19. Generated by immunoSEQ multiplex PCR, the TCRdb table keeps only in-frame clones and is missing some. The data hold 290,000 or so clones, with around 86% observed a single time. The sequenced sample was PBMCs or T cells enriched from blood (not recorded which). These receptors were collected from a young woman who had recovered from COVID-19.

The rearrangement links TRBV7-9 to TRBJ1-6; D perhaps matches TRBD1 (6 bases). V lost 0 bases to trimming and J lost 7 bases, with 10 bases between them. The germline gives CDR1 SEHNR, CDR2 FQNEAQ (reference sequence). This CDR3 has 15 residues. CDR3 in amino acids: CASSLAQGRNSPLHF. CDR3 nucleotides: TGTGCCAGCAGCTTAGCACAGGGACGGAATTCACCCCTCCACTTT.

The chain links TRBV25-1 to TRBJ1-5; D is ambiguous. The CDR3 spans 17 residues. The V and J ends lost 1 base and 3 bases respectively, with 16 bases between them. Germline V gene sequence: CDR1 MGHDK, CDR2 SYGVNS. CDR3 in DNA: TGTGCCAGCAGTGAATTCCCCTTGGTAGCTAACAATCAGCCCCAGCATTTT. Its protein product is CASSEFPLVANNQPQHF.

This clone was observed a handful of times. The chain employs TRBV3-1 (or the pseudogene TRBV3-2) and TRBJ1-2; unclear D gene. V lost 2 bases and J 4 bases, leaving 11 bases between the germline ends. The CDR3 runs to 14 residues. Germline CDR1 and CDR2: LGHDT and YNNKEL (reference sequence). CDR3 DNA sequence: TGTGCCAGCAGCCAATCAGTAATAGCCTATGGCTACACCTTC. Protein: CASSQSVIAYGYTF.

The chain recombines TRBV5-1 with TRBJ2-3, with unresolved D. Deletions cut 4 bases from V and 4 bases from J, with 7 bases between. The CDR3 is made up of 12 amino acids. Germline CDR1 is SGHRS and CDR2 is YFSETQ. The CDR3 is CASSPRADTQYF. CDR3 sequence (DNA): TGCGCCAGCAGCCCCCGGGCAGATACGCAGTATTTT.

The CDR3 DNA reads as TGTGCCAGTAGCCGAGGACAGGGGGCGTATCAGCCCCAGCATTTT. Protein: CASSRGQGAYQPQHF. The chain is built from TRBV19 and TRBJ1-5, with 11 bases that match TRBD1. Germline V gene lookup returns CDR1 LNHDA and CDR2 SQIVND (reference sequence). J gave up 5 bases and V 6 bases, and 6 bases lay outside the gene matches. The CDR3 covers 15 residues.

The chain combines TRBV27 with TRBJ1-4, with a tentative D call TRBD1 (5 bases). This CDR3 has 14 amino acids. V lost 6 bases and J lost 4, with 12 bases in between. Germline V CDR1 and CDR2: MNHEY, SMNVEV (reference sequence). CDR3 protein: CASSRGGINEKLFF. The CDR3, as DNA: TGTGCCAGCAGCCGTGGGGGGATTAATGAAAAACTGTTTTTT.

The chain recombines TRBV29-1 with TRBJ2-7, with 8 bases aligning to TRBD1. From germline, CDR1 is SQVTM and CDR2 ANQGSEA. The CDR3 is made up of 14 amino acids. Unmatched junction bases numbered 12, after V lost 4 bases and J lost 7 bases. The CDR3 DNA sequence: TGCAGCGTTGTTGCTGCAGGGGGCGTGGGGGAGCAGTACTTC. Encoded protein: CSVVAAGGVGEQYF.

The rearrangement joins TRBV11-3 to TRBJ1-2, with TRBD1 identical over 9 bases. Losses at the gene ends were 5 bases for V and 8 bases for J; bases not matched to a gene: 12. The germline gives CDR1 SGHNT, CDR2 YENEEA. This CDR3 spans 15 amino acids. CDR3 in amino acids: CASSPGQGNKGGYTF. In DNA form, the CDR3 reads TGTGCCAGCAGCCCAGGACAGGGGAATAAAGGGGGCTACACCTTC.

The V gene is TRBV19, the J gene TRBJ1-5, with 7 bases aligning to TRBD1. Germline-derived CDR1 and CDR2 are LNHDA and SQIVND (reference sequence). Trimming cost V 10 bases and J 7 bases; bases outside gene matches: 16. The CDR3 is 15 amino acids. CDR3: CATRTGAAGGQPQHF. In DNA form, the CDR3 reads TGTGCCACTCGGACAGGCGCCGCAGGTGGACAGCCCCAGCATTTT. The full variable domain, its missing parts supplied by reference TRBV19 and TRBJ1-5, is DGGITQSPKYLFRKEGQNVTLSCEQNLNHDAMYWYRQDPGQGLRLIYYSQIVNDFQKGDIAEGYSVSREKKESFPLTVTSAQKNPTAFYLCATRTGAAGGQPQHFGDGTRLSIL.

The chain couples TRBV29-1 to TRBJ2-7; D possibly corresponds to TRBD1 (5 bases). Looked up from germline, CDR1 is SQVTM and CDR2 is ANQGSEA. This CDR3 is built from 14 residues. Trimming stripped 4 bases from V and 4 bases from J, with 17 bases between. CDR3 DNA sequence: TGCAGCGTTGCAAAGGGGCAGATTTCGTACGAGCAGTACTTC. The encoded protein is CSVAKGQISYEQYF.

The chain uses TRBV4-2 and TRBJ2-1; TRBD1 matches at 7 bases. The CDR3 covers 14 residues. CDR1 and CDR2 from the germline V gene are LGHNA and YNFKEQ. Germline trimming cut 2 bases from V and 7 bases from J; bases unmatched to any gene: 5. DNA for the CDR3: TGTGCCAGCAGCCAACAACAGGGGAAGAATGAGCAGTTCTTC. It is translated as CASSQQQGKNEQFF.

The rearrangement links TRBV7-8 to TRBJ2-3, with 9 bases that match TRBD2. The CDR3 is 16 residues long. Trimming removed 2 bases from V and 2 bases from J; junction bases left unmatched: 5. The germline CDR1 and CDR2 sequences are SGHVS and FQNEAQ. CDR3 sequence (DNA): TGTGCCAGCAGCTTAAAGGGCGGGGGGGCCACAGATACGCAGTATTTT. Its protein is CASSLKGGGATDTQYF.

The gene calls are TRBV11-3 and TRBJ1-1; 8 bases agree with TRBD1. The CDR3 totals 14 residues. The germline V gene has CDR1 SGHNT and CDR2 YENEEA. The J segment lost 1 base and the V segment lost 3 bases, leaving 1 base of the junction unmatched. The CDR3 spells CASSLGQANTEAFF. In DNA form, the CDR3 reads TGTGCCAGCAGCTTGGGACAGGCGAACACTGAAGCTTTCTTT.

The chain has TRBV4-2 and TRBJ2-1, with D perhaps matching TRBD2 (7 bases). Germline CDR1 reads LGHNA; CDR2 reads YNFKEQ. The CDR3 has 19 residues. V lost 0 bases and J 5 bases, leaving 23 bases between the germline ends. CDR3 bases: TGTGCCAGCAGCCAAGAACGGGGGGCGAGGACCAGTCGAAACAATGAGCAGTTCTTC. As protein: CASSQERGARTSRNNEQFF.

In this sample, this clone turned up once. The chain carries TRBV9 and TRBJ2-2, with 10 positions matching TRBD1. Germline V CDR1 and CDR2: SGDLS, YYNGEE. The junction had 6 bases not matched to a gene; V was cut back by 4 bases and J by 6 bases. The CDR3 loop spans 15 amino acids. In DNA, the CDR3 is TGTGCCAGCAGCCTGGGGACAGGGGTAGCCGGGGAGCTGTTTTTT. It encodes CASSLGTGVAGELFF.

The V gene is TRBV12-5, the J gene TRBJ1-5; D is unclear. This CDR3 comprises 16 residues. V gave up 0 bases and J gave up 4 bases, with 13 bases separating them. Germline V gives CDR1 LGHNT, CDR2 FRNRAP. The DNA for the CDR3 is TGTGCTAGTGGTTTGGTACTGAGCGAGGGAAATCAGCCCCAGCATTTT. This sequence encodes CASGLVLSEGNQPQHF.

This clone was observed once. The rearrangement links TRBV25-1 to TRBJ2-5; possibly TRBD1 for D (6 bases). Trimming shortened V by 6 bases and J by 1 base, and 9 bases separated the two germline ends. From germline, CDR1 is MGHDK and CDR2 SYGVNS. The CDR3 runs 13 residues. DNA for the CDR3: TGTGCCAGCAGCGACAGGTCCCAAGAGACCCAGTACTTC. Translating it yields CASSDRSQETQYF.

V and J are TRBV7-3 and TRBJ2-3; the D gene is possibly TRBD2 (6 bases). This CDR3 comprises 15 residues. The germline V and J ends were trimmed by 0 bases and 6 bases, with 13 bases remaining between them. Germline V CDR1 and CDR2: SGHTA, FQGTGA. Here the CDR3 DNA reads TGTGCCAGCAGCTTAACATCCGGGAGAATGGATACGCAGTATTTT. Amino acid sequence: CASSLTSGRMDTQYF.

This sequence joins TRBV6-1 and TRBJ2-5; the match to TRBD2 covers 7 bases. The CDR3 covers 16 residues. In germline, CDR1 is MNHNS, CDR2 SASEGT. V shed 3 bases and J 7 bases; nucleotides not matched to a gene: 14. CDR3 protein: CASSDLGAGPRGTQYF. As DNA, the CDR3 is TGTGCCAGCAGTGACCTTGGAGCGGGGCCAAGGGGGACCCAGTACTTC.

The rearrangement links TRBV25-1 to TRBJ1-1; tentatively, D is TRBD1 (6 bases). The CDR3 runs 16 residues. CDR1 and CDR2 (germline): MGHDK, SYGVNS. Trimming took 2 bases from V and 4 from J, leaving 17 bases between them. In DNA form, the CDR3 reads TGTGCCAGCAGTGAAGTAGGGGGTACAGGCGTCACTGAAGCTTTCTTT. This sequence encodes CASSEVGGTGVTEAFF. Full variable domain (rest looked up from reference TRBV25-1 and TRBJ1-1): EADIYQTPRYLVIGTGKKITLECSQTMGHDKMYWYQQDPGMELHLIHYSYGVNSTEKGDLSSESTVSRIRTEHFPLTLESARPSHTSQYLCASSEVGGTGVTEAFFGQGTRLTVV.

This chain links TRBV27 with TRBJ2-7; D gene ambiguous. V lost 2 bases and J 0 bases, leaving 8 bases between the germline ends. Germline loops: CDR1 MNHEY, CDR2 SMNVEV (reference sequence). This CDR3 region has 14 residues. The chain's CDR3 is CASSLAPNSYEQYF. The DNA of the CDR3 is TGTGCCAGCAGTTTAGCTCCTAACTCCTACGAGCAGTACTTC.

This rearrangement joins TRBV5-6 to TRBJ2-3; 8 nucleotides agree with TRBD2. V lost 4 bases and J lost 0; bases outside the gene matches: 7. Germline V CDR1 and CDR2: SGHDT, YYEEEE. The CDR3 runs to 16 residues. The CDR3 region has the DNA TGTGCCAGCAGCCCCATAGCGGGGTATAGCACAGATACGCAGTATTTT. Translating it yields CASSPIAGYSTDTQYF.

This clone was picked up a small number of times. The chain uses TRBV27 and TRBJ1-1; 8 bases map to TRBD1. The ends lost 3 bases at V and 1 base at J; junction bases unmatched: 7. Germline V gene data show CDR1 as MNHEY and CDR2 as SMNVEV (reference sequence). CDR3 length equals 16 residues. The CDR3 here is CASSFSPGTGNTEAFF. In DNA form, the CDR3 reads TGTGCCAGCAGTTTCTCTCCCGGGACAGGGAACACTGAAGCTTTCTTT.

This clone appeared a single time. This chain links TRBV27 with TRBJ2-7, with D unresolved. Deletions cut 5 bases from V and 6 bases from J, with 11 bases between. This CDR3 has 12 amino acids. Germline CDR1 reads MNHEY; CDR2 reads SMNVEV (reference sequence). CDR3 region: CASSTPGREQYF. The CDR3 DNA follows: TGTGCCAGCAGTACCCCGGGTCGCGAGCAGTACTTC.

This clone was seen a single time. This chain links TRBV9 with TRBJ2-5; 13 bases are a match to TRBD2. V lost 4 bases and J lost 1; bases outside the gene matches: 4. Germline CDR1 SGDLS, CDR2 YYNGEE. This CDR3 region has 16 residues. CDR3 amino acids: CASSIGTSGIQETQYF. In DNA, the CDR3 is TGTGCCAGCAGCATAGGGACTAGCGGGATCCAAGAGACCCAGTACTTC.

This rearrangement joins TRBV11-1 to TRBJ2-7, with TRBD2 as a possible D gene (6 bases). The CDR3 runs to 11 residues. Trimming left V 10 bases short and J 1 base short, with 8 bases between. From germline, CDR1 is SGHAT and CDR2 FQDESV (reference sequence). CDR3 loop: CAIGLSYEQYF. CDR3 DNA sequence: TGTGCCATCGGACTATCCTACGAGCAGTACTTC.

This clone has a handful of counts. This sequence joins TRBV19 and TRBJ1-1; 7 nucleotides agree with TRBD1. The trim removed 5 bases at V and 0 bases at J, leaving 6 bases unmatched. This CDR3 is 15 amino acids long. CDR1 is LNHDA and CDR2 is SQIVND in the germline V gene (reference sequence). CDR3 loop: CASSRLRGMNTEAFF. As DNA, the CDR3 is TGTGCCAGTAGTCGACTCAGGGGGATGAACACTGAAGCTTTCTTT.

The chain is built from TRBV11-2 and TRBJ1-2, with D perhaps matching TRBD1 (5 bases). The V gene lost 0 bases and the J gene lost 6 bases, with 11 bases spanning the gap. The CDR3 is made up of 14 amino acids. Germline V gene sequence: CDR1 SGHAT, CDR2 FQNNGV. CDR3 in DNA: TGTGCCAGCAGCTTAGAAGTTCAGGGAAATGGCTACACCTTC. Translated, it gives CASSLEVQGNGYTF.